This T cell receptor (beta chain) was captured in a study of blood T cell repertoires in COVID-19. Study in general: T cells, B-cell-depleted T cells, or PBMCs provided the cDNA or gDNA that served as material.

CDR3 size: 11 residues. Trimming removed 6 bases at V and 7 bases at J, with 7 bases between. Per the germline V gene, CDR1 is MDHEN and CDR2 is SYDVKM. Per the original methods: The assay estimated nucleated cells by amplifying reference gene primers. This table comes from immunoSEQ multiplex PCR, and its TCRdb copy is limited to in-frame clones, with some not included. D and trimming come from the DNA, and the V and J calls and clone size come from that table. In the table there are some 140,000 clones, nearly 80% of which are singletons. The specimen sequenced was peripheral blood. The chain employs TRBV28 and TRBJ2-1; D uncertain. This sequence originates from a man older than 75 with acute or convalescent COVID-19. The CDR3 sequence: CASSLRNEQFF. The DNA for the CDR3 is TGTGCCAGCAGCCTCAGAAATGAGCAGTTCTTC.